The 29 T cell receptor beta chains below all came from one sample that was sequenced in a study of radiotherapy plus CTLA-4 blockade in lung cancer. The assay was immunoSEQ multiplex PCR, and TCRdb's table has in-frame clones only and misses some. Here the sample spans approximately 50,000 clones, about 86% being singletons. The material sequenced was peripheral blood, taken from a patient treated with radiotherapy plus ipilimumab. Source of these receptors: a human donor with non-small cell lung cancer that progressed on radiotherapy plus ipilimumab. Some clones in this sample may be carry-over from other donors' samples.

This clone was detected once. The chain uses TRBV5-4 and TRBJ2-5; TRBD1 aligns across 8 bases. The CDR3 consists of 15 residues. CDR1 and CDR2 (germline): SGHNT, YYREEE (reference sequence). The junction had 10 bases not matched to a gene; V was cut back by 4 bases and J by 5 bases. The DNA for the CDR3 is TGTGCCAGCAGCCACATTGCGTACAGGGGGGAGACCCAGTACTTC. It translates to CASSHIAYRGETQYF.

The chain is built from TRBV19 and TRBJ1-3; D is unresolved. Trimming pared 3 bases from V and 1 base from J, leaving 10 bases between. Germline loops: CDR1 LNHDA, CDR2 SQIVND (reference sequence). The CDR3 sequence is 15 residues long. CDR3 residues: CASSMGGVSGNTIYF. CDR3 nucleotide sequence: TGTGCCAGTAGTATGGGTGGAGTTTCTGGAAACACCATATATTTT. The full variable domain, completed using reference TRBV19 and TRBJ1-3, is DGGITQSPKYLFRKEGQNVTLSCEQNLNHDAMYWYRQDPGQGLRLIYYSQIVNDFQKGDIAEGYSVSREKKESFPLTVTSAQKNPTAFYLCASSMGGVSGNTIYFGEGSWLTVV.

The chain is built from TRBV4-1 and TRBJ2-7, with D possibly matching TRBD2 (6 bases). The germline V gene encodes CDR1 MGHRA and CDR2 YSYEKL. The CDR3 covers 14 residues. V was clipped by 1 base and J by 6 bases, with 13 bases between them. In DNA form, the CDR3 reads TGCGCCAGCAGCCAAGTGGCCGGAGGGCGCGAGCAGTACTTC. Translation: CASSQVAGGREQYF.

The chain carries TRBV18 and TRBJ2-5; 10 bases agree with TRBD1. V lost 3 bases to trimming and J lost 4 bases; unmatched junction nucleotides: 8. This CDR3 comprises 16 residues. Germline V CDR1 and CDR2: KGHSH, LQKENI. CDR3 sequence reads: CASSPRQGAGGETQYF. Here the CDR3 DNA reads TGTGCCAGCTCACCTCGACAGGGGGCTGGGGGAGAGACCCAGTACTTC.

This clone was seen only a few times. V and J are TRBV4-1 and TRBJ2-7; D is perhaps TRBD2 (6 bases). The CDR3 consists of 20 residues. Germline loops: CDR1 MGHRA, CDR2 YSYEKL. The germline V and J ends were trimmed by 0 bases and 3 bases, with 27 bases remaining between them. CDR3 bases: TGCGCCAGCAGCCAAGAGGGACTCTCCGACCTAGTCGGTGCCAACTACGAGCAGTACTTC. Residues: CASSQEGLSDLVGANYEQYF.

This sequence joins TRBV5-4 and TRBJ2-3; D may be TRBD2 (6 bases). Germline V gene data show CDR1 as SGHNT and CDR2 as YYREEE (reference sequence). The CDR3 covers 15 residues. The V end lost 3 bases, the J end lost 2 bases, and 13 bases lay between the germline ends. The CDR3: CASSSQRAATDTQYF. Written as DNA, the CDR3 is TGTGCCAGCAGCTCGCAGCGGGCTGCCACAGATACGCAGTATTTT.

This clone came up a few times. The chain recombines TRBV11-2 with TRBJ2-7; tentative D call: TRBD1 (6 bases). CDR1 and CDR2 from the germline V gene are SGHAT and FQNNGV. Trimming removed 7 bases from V and 1 base from J, with 14 bases in between. This CDR3 is 14 amino acids long. This CDR3 is CASISAGESYEQYF. The CDR3 DNA is TGTGCCAGCATCTCCGCAGGGGAGTCCTACGAGCAGTACTTC.

The chain joins TRBV7-6 to TRBJ2-2; the D gene is possibly TRBD2 (6 bases). Germline-derived CDR1 and CDR2 are SGHVS and FNYEAQ. V was pared by 4 bases and J by 2 bases, with 14 bases between. The CDR3 consists of 16 residues. In DNA form, the CDR3 reads TGTGCCAGCAGCTACCTCCCAGGACTAAACACCGGGGAGCTGTTTTTT. This encodes CASSYLPGLNTGELFF.

V and J are TRBV19 and TRBJ1-2; the D gene is possibly TRBD1 (5 bases). The CDR3 has 13 amino acids. The germline gives CDR1 LNHDA, CDR2 SQIVND (reference sequence). Trimming took 3 bases from V and 2 from J, leaving 7 bases between them. The CDR3: CASSMSGNYGYTF. The CDR3 DNA is TGTGCCAGTAGTATGTCAGGGAACTATGGCTACACCTTC.

The rearrangement joins TRBV4-2 to TRBJ1-4, with D unresolved. V lost 4 bases and J lost 3, with 9 bases in between. This CDR3 region has 14 residues. Germline V gives CDR1 LGHNA, CDR2 YNFKEQ. CDR3 region: CASSPRSANEKLFF. The CDR3 DNA reads as TGTGCCAGCAGCCCGAGATCGGCTAATGAAAAACTGTTTTTT.

The chain recombines TRBV7-2 with TRBJ2-7; tentatively, D is TRBD2 (6 bases). In germline, CDR1 is SGHTA, CDR2 FQGNSA. CDR3 length equals 14 residues. Trimming cost V 5 bases and J 6 bases, with 17 bases left between them. CDR3 sequence reads: CASSPQRTNSEQYF. CDR3 nucleotide sequence: TGTGCCAGCAGCCCGCAAAGGACTAACTCCGAGCAGTACTTC.

This chain connects TRBV5-1 to TRBJ2-2; D uncertain. V was trimmed by 0 bases and J by 1 base, leaving 10 bases between them. Germline-derived CDR1 and CDR2 are SGHRS and YFSETQ. This CDR3 has 16 amino acids. Here the CDR3 reads CASSLVPGLNTGELFF. The CDR3 DNA sequence: TGCGCCAGCAGCTTGGTGCCAGGCCTGAACACCGGGGAGCTGTTTTTT.

The chain couples TRBV7-3 to TRBJ2-3; 7 bases are shared with TRBD1. The CDR3 runs 20 residues. Germline lookup yields CDR1 SGHTA and CDR2 FQGTGA. Germline trimming cut 1 base from V and 8 bases from J; bases unmatched to any gene: 24. CDR3 residues: CASSLKGWGTAKDFGGTQYF. CDR3 sequence (DNA): TGTGCCAGCAGCTTAAAGGGTTGGGGGACAGCTAAGGACTTTGGGGGTACGCAGTATTTT.

This clone was seen only a few times. This chain uses TRBV4-3 with TRBJ2-1; D perhaps matches TRBD2 (5 bases). Trimming pared 0 bases from V and 15 bases from J, leaving 15 bases between. The germline gives CDR1 LGHNA, CDR2 YSLEER. This CDR3 has 13 amino acids. The CDR3 region is CASSQDILREPFF. As DNA, the CDR3 is TGCGCCAGCAGCCAAGACATTTTGAGGGAACCGTTCTTC.

The J gene is TRBJ2-6, the V gene TRBV2, with D possibly being TRBD2 (5 bases). The CDR3 runs to 14 residues. V gave up 10 bases and J gave up 9 bases, with 19 bases separating them. CDR1 and CDR2 (germline): SNHLY, FYNNEI. CDR3 sequence reads: CATSMGEGDNVLTF. Written as DNA, the CDR3 is TGTGCCACCTCCATGGGCGAGGGTGACAACGTCCTGACTTTC.

The genes are TRBV2 and TRBJ1-2, with 11 bases aligning to TRBD1. The CDR3 is 13 amino acids. With 5 bases clipped from V and 7 bases from J, the junction kept 3 bases outside the gene matches. From germline, CDR1 is SNHLY and CDR2 FYNNEI. The CDR3 DNA follows: TGTGCCAGCAGTCGGACAGGGGGCAGTGGCTACACCTTC. Translating gives CASSRTGGSGYTF. Looking up the rest from reference TRBV2 and TRBJ1-2 gives the full variable domain: EPEVTQTPSHQVTQMGQEVILRCVPISNHLYFYWYRQILGQKVEFLVSFYNNEISEKSEIFDDQFSVERPDGSNFTLKIRSTKLEDSAMYFCASSRTGGSGYTFGSGTRLTVV.

The rearrangement links TRBV7-6 to TRBJ2-1; 11 nucleotides line up with TRBD2. Germline V CDR1 and CDR2: SGHVS, FNYEAQ. The CDR3 is made up of 19 amino acids. Germline trimming cut 5 bases from V and 0 bases from J; bases unmatched to any gene: 12. For the CDR3, the DNA is TGTGCCAGCAGCCCCTTTGGTGGGACTAGCGGTAGCTCCTACAATGAGCAGTTCTTC. This gives the protein CASSPFGGTSGSSYNEQFF.

V and J are TRBV10-3 and TRBJ1-1; 8 bases align to TRBD1. The V segment lost 0 bases and the J segment 6 bases; nucleotides outside the gene matches: 6. The length of the CDR3 is 15 residues. CDR1 ENHRY and CDR2 SYGVKD come from the germline V gene. The CDR3: CAISESTDRAPEAFF. The CDR3 bases are TGTGCCATCAGTGAGTCTACGGACAGGGCCCCTGAAGCTTTCTTT.

V usage is TRBV7-2 and J usage is TRBJ2-2; 7 bases are a match to TRBD2. V trimming: 5 bases; J trimming: 4 bases; junction bases outside the gene matches: 4. This CDR3 has 14 residues. The germline V gene has CDR1 SGHTA and CDR2 FQGNSA. For the CDR3, the DNA is TGTGCCAGCAGCGGGGACTACAGCACCGGGGAGCTGTTTTTT. Translated: CASSGDYSTGELFF.

This chain links TRBV29-1 with TRBJ1-3, with D maybe TRBD1 (5 bases). Germline-derived CDR1 and CDR2 are SQVTM and ANQGSEA. The germline V and J ends were trimmed by 0 bases and 4 bases, with 10 bases remaining between them. The CDR3 length is 14 residues. CDR3 coding DNA: TGCAGCGTTGAAGATGAGACAGCCGGAAACACCATATATTTT. Encoded protein: CSVEDETAGNTIYF.

This clone was counted once. This chain links TRBV4-2 with TRBJ2-3; D not resolved. The V gene lost 0 bases and the J gene lost 4 bases, with 5 bases spanning the gap. Germline loops: CDR1 LGHNA, CDR2 YNFKEQ. There are 13 residues in the CDR3. CDR3 in DNA: TGTGCCAGCAGCCAAGACGAGGCAGATACGCAGTATTTT. This translates into CASSQDEADTQYF.

The chain combines TRBV5-1 with TRBJ1-4; maybe TRBD1 (6 bases). Looked up from germline, CDR1 is SGHRS and CDR2 is YFSETQ. V was shortened by 0 bases and J by 2 bases, with 11 bases between the two germline ends. The CDR3 contains 16 residues. CDR3 in DNA: TGCGCCAGCAGCTTGGCCGGACAGACCACTAATGAAAAACTGTTTTTT. It specifies CASSLAGQTTNEKLFF.

This clone has more than one count but fewer than ten. The genes are TRBV5-1 and TRBJ2-5; 11 bases align to TRBD2. CDR1 and CDR2 from the germline V gene are SGHRS and YFSETQ. Trimming cost V 4 bases and J 3 bases; bases outside gene matches: 8. This CDR3 has 16 residues. The CDR3 loop reads CASSPGPGLAEETQYF. The DNA for the CDR3 is TGCGCCAGCAGCCCAGGACCGGGACTAGCGGAAGAGACCCAGTACTTC.

This chain uses TRBV18 with TRBJ2-2, with D maybe TRBD1 (5 bases). The CDR3 has 12 residues. The germline V gene has CDR1 KGHSH and CDR2 LQKENI. V lost 5 bases and J 7 bases, leaving 8 bases between the germline ends. CDR3 in amino acids: CASSRGDGELFF. Here the CDR3 DNA reads TGTGCCAGCTCAAGGGGTGACGGGGAGCTGTTTTTT.

The chain links TRBV13 to TRBJ1-5, with 7 positions matching TRBD1. Germline CDR1 PRHDT, CDR2 FYEKMQ (reference sequence). Trimming cost V 0 bases and J 1 base; bases outside gene matches: 3. The CDR3 is 16 residues long. In DNA form, the CDR3 reads TGTGCCAGCAGCTTAGGGCTCAGGGGGAGCAATCAGCCCCAGCATTTT. This sequence encodes CASSLGLRGSNQPQHF.

The rearrangement uses TRBV11-2 and TRBJ2-1; 12 nucleotides align to TRBD2. The V segment lost 1 base and the J segment 4 bases; nucleotides outside the gene matches: 11. The CDR3 length is 19 residues. CDR1 SGHAT and CDR2 FQNNGV come from the germline V gene. The chain's CDR3 is CASSLGRKLAGGSYNEQFF. CDR3 DNA: TGTGCCAGCAGCTTAGGGCGAAAACTAGCGGGAGGATCATACAATGAGCAGTTCTTC. The full variable domain, with the rest looked up from reference TRBV11-2 and TRBJ2-1, is EAGVAQSPRYKIIEKRQSVAFWCNPISGHATLYWYQQILGQGPKLLIQFQNNGVVDDSQLPKDRFSAERLKGVDSTLKIQPAKLEDSAVYLCASSLGRKLAGGSYNEQFFGPGTRLTVL.

V is TRBV7-9 and J is TRBJ2-7; possibly TRBD2 for D (6 bases). V lost 5 bases and J lost 0, with 17 bases in between. Germline CDR1 and CDR2: SEHNR and FQNEAQ (reference sequence). The CDR3 totals 16 residues. This CDR3 reads CASSLLTGVNSYEQYF. Written as DNA, the CDR3 is TGTGCCAGCAGCCTTCTGACGGGAGTTAACTCCTACGAGCAGTACTTC.

CDR3 protein: CASSLRGGSPLHF. CDR3 in DNA: TGTGCCAGCAGCCTCCGAGGAGGCTCACCCCTCCACTTT. The chain joins TRBV7-2 to TRBJ1-6, with no clear D. Germline CDR1 reads SGHTA; CDR2 reads FQGNSA. Trimming took off 5 bases at V and 10 bases at J, with 12 bases between the two ends. The CDR3 is made up of 13 amino acids.

V and J are TRBV12-5 and TRBJ1-3; 7 bases are a match to TRBD1. Unmatched junction bases numbered 8, after V lost 0 bases and J lost 3 bases. Per germline, CDR1 LGHNT and CDR2 FRNRAP. The CDR3 runs 17 residues. The CDR3 region has the DNA TGTGCTAGTGGTTTGGTGCAGGGGGTATTCTTTGGAAACACCATATATTTT. Translation: CASGLVQGVFFGNTIYF.